This TCR beta chain was recorded in a study of T-cell memory formation after mild COVID-19. TCRdb independently ran MiXCR on the 5' RACE reads; one entry per CDR3 protein. The table shows roughly 160,000 distinct CDR3 sequences, with roughly 11% occurring only once. Trimming left V 3 bases short and J 8 bases short, with 10 bases between. CDR1 is MNHEY, CDR2 SVGEGT, per germline. The CDR3 loop spans 12 amino acids. Study-level results: There were some responding clones in pre-infection memory, which suggested that cross-reactive memory had joined. Clones that contracted clustered mainly in CM and EM if CD4+ and in EMRA if CD8+.

This clonotype was detected only a few times. The antigen remains undetermined. The V call is TRBV6-2 or TRBV6-3, the J call TRBJ1-2; possibly TRBD1 for D (6 bases). The specimen sequenced was PBMCs or a T cell subset sorted from them (not recorded which). The sequence came from a man aged 18 to 30 who had mild COVID-19 (a few samples of this study predate the infection). Cell type and time point are not known. The CDR3 DNA reads TGTGCCAGCAGTTATTGGACAGAAGGCTACACCTTC. Translated: CASSYWTEGYTF.